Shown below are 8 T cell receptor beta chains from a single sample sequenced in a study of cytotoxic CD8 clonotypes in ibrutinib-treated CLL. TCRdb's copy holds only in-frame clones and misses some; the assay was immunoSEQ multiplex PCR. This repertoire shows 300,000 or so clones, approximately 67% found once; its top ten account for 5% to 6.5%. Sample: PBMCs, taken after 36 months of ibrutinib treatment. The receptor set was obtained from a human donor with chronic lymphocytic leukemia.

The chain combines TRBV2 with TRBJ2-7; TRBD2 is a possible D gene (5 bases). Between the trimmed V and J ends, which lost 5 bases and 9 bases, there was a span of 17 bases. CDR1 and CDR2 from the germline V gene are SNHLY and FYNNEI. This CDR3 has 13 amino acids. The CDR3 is CASSPIPGNAQYF. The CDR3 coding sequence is TGTGCCAGCAGTCCCATACCCGGGAACGCGCAGTACTTC.

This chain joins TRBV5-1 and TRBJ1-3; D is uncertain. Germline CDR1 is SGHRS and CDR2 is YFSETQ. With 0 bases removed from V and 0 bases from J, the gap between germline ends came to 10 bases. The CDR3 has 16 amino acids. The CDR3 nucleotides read TGCGCCAGCAGCTTGGACAGACCCTCCTCTGGAAACACCATATATTTT. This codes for CASSLDRPSSGNTIYF.

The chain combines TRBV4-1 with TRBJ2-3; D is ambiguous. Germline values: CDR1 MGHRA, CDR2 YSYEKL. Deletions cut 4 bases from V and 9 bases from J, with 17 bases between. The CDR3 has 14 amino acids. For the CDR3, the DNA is TGCGCCAGCAGCCCCCTCTCCCGGGCTGACACGCAGTATTTT. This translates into CASSPLSRADTQYF.

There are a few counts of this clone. The CDR3 sequence is CASTLGAGDWNGYTF. In DNA, the CDR3 is TGCGCCAGCACCCTGGGGGCAGGGGATTGGAATGGCTACACCTTC. The chain recombines TRBV5-1 with TRBJ1-2; the D gene is possibly TRBD1 (6 bases). Trimming left V 6 bases short and J 6 bases short, with 21 bases between. The CDR3 runs to 15 residues. CDR1 is SGHRS and CDR2 is YFSETQ in the germline V gene.

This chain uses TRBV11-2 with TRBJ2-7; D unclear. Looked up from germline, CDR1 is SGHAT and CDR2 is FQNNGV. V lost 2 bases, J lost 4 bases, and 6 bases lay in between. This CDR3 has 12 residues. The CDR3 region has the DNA TGTGCCAGCAGCTTAACCAGTTACGAGCAGTACTTC. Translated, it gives CASSLTSYEQYF. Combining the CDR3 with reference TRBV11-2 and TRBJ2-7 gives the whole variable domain EAGVAQSPRYKIIEKRQSVAFWCNPISGHATLYWYQQILGQGPKLLIQFQNNGVVDDSQLPKDRFSAERLKGVDSTLKIQPAKLEDSAVYLCASSLTSYEQYFGPGTRLTVT.

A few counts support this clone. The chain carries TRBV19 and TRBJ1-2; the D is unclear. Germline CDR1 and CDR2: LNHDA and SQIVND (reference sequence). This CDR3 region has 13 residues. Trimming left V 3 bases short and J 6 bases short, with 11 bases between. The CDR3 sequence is CASSMTQRDGYTF. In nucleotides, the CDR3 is TGTGCCAGTAGTATGACTCAGAGGGATGGCTACACCTTC.

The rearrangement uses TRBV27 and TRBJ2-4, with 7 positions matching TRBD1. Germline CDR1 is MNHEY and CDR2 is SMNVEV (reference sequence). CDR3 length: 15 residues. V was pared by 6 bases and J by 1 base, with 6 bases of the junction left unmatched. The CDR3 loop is CASSQTGWAKNIQYF. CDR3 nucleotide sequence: TGTGCCAGCAGCCAGACAGGGTGGGCCAAAAACATTCAGTACTTC.

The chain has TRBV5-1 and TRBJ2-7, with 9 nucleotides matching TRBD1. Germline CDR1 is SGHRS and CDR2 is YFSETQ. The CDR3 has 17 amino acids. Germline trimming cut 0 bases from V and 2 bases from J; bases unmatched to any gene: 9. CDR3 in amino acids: CASSLVPHRGLAYEQYF. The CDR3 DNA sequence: TGCGCCAGCAGCTTGGTACCACACAGGGGGCTTGCCTACGAGCAGTACTTC.